This entry lists 2 T cell receptor beta chains sequenced from one sample in a study of CD8 T cells in Susac syndrome. The RNA, roughly 0.5 to 1 ug, was put through reverse transcription using random hexamers. Each CDR3 protein gets one entry after TCRdb re-called the immunoSEQ multiplex PCR reads with MiXCR. The repertoire holds about 94,000 distinct CDR3 sequences, about 95% seen once, with 0.3% to 0.35% in the top ten. The sample was CD4+ T cells from PBMCs. The receptors were gathered from a human donor with Susac syndrome.

The chain uses TRBV28 and TRBJ1-5; no clear D gene. Germline CDR1 reads MDHEN; CDR2 reads SYDVKM. The ends were cut back, 5 bases at V and 0 bases at J, with 14 bases in the middle. The CDR3 is 16 amino acids. CDR3 amino acids: CASSLTRAYSNQPQHF. CDR3 coding DNA: TGTGCCAGCAGTCTCACAAGAGCTTATAGCAATCAGCCCCAGCATTTT.

V is TRBV28 and J is TRBJ2-7; no reliable D call. The CDR3 length is 14 residues. The V gene's germline CDR1 is MDHEN and CDR2 SYDVKM. V lost 6 bases, J lost 1 base, and 13 bases lay in between. In DNA form, the CDR3 reads TGTGCCAGCAGGCTTACCGGGCCTTCCTACGAGCAGTACTTC. The encoded protein is CASRLTGPSYEQYF.